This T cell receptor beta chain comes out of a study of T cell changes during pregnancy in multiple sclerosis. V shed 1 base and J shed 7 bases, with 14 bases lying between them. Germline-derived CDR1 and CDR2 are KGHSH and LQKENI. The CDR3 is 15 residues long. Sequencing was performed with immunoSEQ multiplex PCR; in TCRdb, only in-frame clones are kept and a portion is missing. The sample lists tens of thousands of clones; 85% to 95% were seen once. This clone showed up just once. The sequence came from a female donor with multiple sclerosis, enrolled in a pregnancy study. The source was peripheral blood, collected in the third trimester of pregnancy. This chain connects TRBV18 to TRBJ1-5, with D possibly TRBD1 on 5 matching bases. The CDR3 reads CASSPLGRGEQPQHF. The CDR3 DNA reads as TGTGCCAGCTCACCACTAGGGAGGGGAGAACAGCCCCAGCATTTT.